The 10 T cell receptor beta chains in this list originate from one sample, sequenced in a study of CD8+ T cells in alopecia areata. It was cDNA, reverse transcribed from extracted RNA, that served as the sequencing template. Here immunoSEQ multiplex PCR was the method, and the copy in TCRdb shows in-frame clones only, minus some. The sample carries about 200,000 clones, roughly three fifths recorded once. Input material: CD8+ T cells sorted from blood. These receptors were obtained from a human donor in good health.

The V and J genes are TRBV5-6 and TRBJ2-2; no definite D call. The germline CDR1 and CDR2 sequences are SGHDT and YYEEEE. The CDR3 has 12 amino acids. The ends were cut back, 1 base at V and 5 bases at J, with 3 bases in the middle. CDR3 nucleotide sequence: TGTGCCAGCAGCTTGTGGACCGGGGAGCTGTTTTTT. It encodes CASSLWTGELFF.

The chain links TRBV13 to TRBJ2-7, with D unresolved. Trimming cost V 0 bases and J 4 bases, with 7 bases left between them. The CDR3 covers 13 residues. The germline V gene has CDR1 PRHDT and CDR2 FYEKMQ (reference sequence). CDR3 protein: CASSLGGYYEQYF. As DNA, the CDR3 is TGTGCCAGCAGCTTAGGGGGGTATTACGAGCAGTACTTC.

V and J are TRBV6-5 and TRBJ2-7; 7 bases agree with TRBD2. CDR3 length: 13 residues. Trimming cost V 5 bases and J 3 bases; bases outside gene matches: 4. CDR1 and CDR2 (germline): MNHEY, SVGAGI. The CDR3, as DNA: TGTGCCAGCAGTGGTGGGGGGGACTACGAGCAGTACTTC. It specifies CASSGGGDYEQYF.

This clone was seen a few times. The chain combines TRBV6-6 with TRBJ1-2, with 9 bases that match TRBD1. V shed 4 bases, J shed 8 bases, and the junction held 5 bases outside the gene matches. Germline V gene data show CDR1 as MNHNY and CDR2 as SVGAGI (reference sequence). The CDR3 runs 13 residues. The chain's CDR3 is CASSSTGGQGYTF. The CDR3, as DNA: TGTGCCAGCAGTTCCACAGGGGGCCAGGGCTACACCTTC.

This chain uses TRBV29-1 with TRBJ2-3; TRBD2 is a possible D gene (6 bases). The V and J ends lost 4 bases and 5 bases respectively, with 10 bases between them. The CDR3 runs 12 residues. Germline CDR1 is SQVTM and CDR2 is ANQGSEA. CDR3 in amino acids: CSVGVRGDTQYF. In DNA form, the CDR3 reads TGCAGCGTTGGTGTGCGGGGAGATACGCAGTATTTT.

J is TRBJ2-5 and V is TRBV7-9; D remains ambiguous. CDR1 is SEHNR, CDR2 FQNEAQ, per germline (reference sequence). Trimming shortened V by 5 bases and J by 5 bases, and 9 bases separated the two germline ends. The CDR3 runs to 12 residues. The CDR3 here is CASSAPSETQYF. The DNA for the CDR3 is TGTGCCAGCAGCGCCCCATCGGAGACCCAGTACTTC. The full variable domain, with the rest looked up from reference TRBV7-9 and TRBJ2-5, is DTGVSQNPRHKITKRGQNVTFRCDPISEHNRLYWYRQTLGQGPEFLTYFQNEAQLEKSRLLSDRFSAERPKGSFSTLEIQRTEQGDSAMYLCASSAPSETQYFGPGTRLLVL.

The CDR3 DNA is TGTGCCAGCAGCCACAGGGCTCTGAACACTGAAGCTTTCTTT. Amino acids: CASSHRALNTEAFF. The V and J genes are TRBV14 and TRBJ1-1; D may be TRBD1 (5 bases). This CDR3 comprises 14 residues. Looked up from germline, CDR1 is SGHDN and CDR2 is FVKESK. The germline V and J ends were trimmed by 3 bases and 0 bases, with 8 bases remaining between them.

The chain combines TRBV6-5 with TRBJ1-1, with D perhaps TRBD1 (6 bases). V gave up 2 bases and J gave up 0 bases, with 7 bases separating them. CDR1 MNHEY and CDR2 SVGAGI come from the germline V gene. The CDR3 spans 14 residues. For the CDR3, the DNA is TGTGCCAGCAGTTACCAGGGGATGAACACTGAAGCTTTCTTT. Translating it yields CASSYQGMNTEAFF.

This clone was observed once. This sequence joins TRBV5-1 and TRBJ2-3; weak D call: TRBD1 (6 bases). V gave up 0 bases and J gave up 0 bases, with 8 bases separating them. This CDR3 is built from 15 residues. Germline-derived CDR1 and CDR2 are SGHRS and YFSETQ. The DNA of the CDR3 is TGCGCCAGCAGCTTGGGGGACATTAGCACAGATACGCAGTATTTT. Its protein is CASSLGDISTDTQYF.

The V gene is TRBV15, the J gene TRBJ2-5; tentative D call: TRBD1 (6 bases). V was clipped by 0 bases and J by 2 bases, with 13 bases between them. This CDR3 comprises 16 residues. Per the germline V gene, CDR1 is LNHNV and CDR2 is YYDKDF (reference sequence). CDR3 coding DNA: TGTGCCACCAGCAGAGATGAAGGGGACATTCAAGAGACCCAGTACTTC. Its translation is CATSRDEGDIQETQYF.